This T cell receptor (beta chain) was recovered during a study of blood T cell repertoires in COVID-19. V lost 6 bases to trimming and J lost 5 bases, with 17 bases between them. The length of the CDR3 is 16 residues. Germline loops: CDR1 SGHTA, CDR2 FQGNSA. TCRdb's table, derived via immunoSEQ multiplex PCR, lists solely in-frame clones and lacks some. The top ten clones hold about a tenth of a sample with under 250,000 clones, 70% to 90% of them seen once. The receptor was derived from a man aged 30-40 years who had recovered from COVID-19. The V and J genes are TRBV7-2 and TRBJ1-6; D may be TRBD1 (6 bases). Sequenced sample: PBMCs or T cells enriched from blood (not recorded which). The CDR3 sequence: CASRFRLGDNNSPLHF. In DNA, the CDR3 is TGTGCCAGCAGGTTTAGGTTGGGGGACAATAATTCACCCCTCCACTTT.